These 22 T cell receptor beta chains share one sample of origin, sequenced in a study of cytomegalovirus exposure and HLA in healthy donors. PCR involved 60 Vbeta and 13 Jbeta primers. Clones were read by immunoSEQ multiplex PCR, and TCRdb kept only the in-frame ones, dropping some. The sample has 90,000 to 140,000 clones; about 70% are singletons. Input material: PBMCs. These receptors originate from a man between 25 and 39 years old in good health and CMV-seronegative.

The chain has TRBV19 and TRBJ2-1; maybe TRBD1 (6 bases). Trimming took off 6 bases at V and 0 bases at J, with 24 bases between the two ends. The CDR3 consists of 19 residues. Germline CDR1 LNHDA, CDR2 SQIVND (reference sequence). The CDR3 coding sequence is TGTGCCAGTAGAGTGGGGCTTCCCCGGGACAAGAGCTCCTACAATGAGCAGTTCTTC. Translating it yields CASRVGLPRDKSSYNEQFF.

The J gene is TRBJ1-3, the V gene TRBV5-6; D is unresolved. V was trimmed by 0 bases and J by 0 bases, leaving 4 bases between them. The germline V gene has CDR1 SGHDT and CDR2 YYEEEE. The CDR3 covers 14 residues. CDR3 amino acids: CASSLGPSGNTIYF. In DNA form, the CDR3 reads TGTGCCAGCAGCTTGGGGCCCTCTGGAAACACCATATATTTT.

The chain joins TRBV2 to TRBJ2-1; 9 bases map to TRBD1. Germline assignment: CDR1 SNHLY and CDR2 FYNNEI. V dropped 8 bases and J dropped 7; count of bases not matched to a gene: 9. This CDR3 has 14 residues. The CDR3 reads CASAPGQGGNEQFF. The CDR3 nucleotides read TGTGCCAGCGCCCCGGGACAGGGTGGTAATGAGCAGTTCTTC.

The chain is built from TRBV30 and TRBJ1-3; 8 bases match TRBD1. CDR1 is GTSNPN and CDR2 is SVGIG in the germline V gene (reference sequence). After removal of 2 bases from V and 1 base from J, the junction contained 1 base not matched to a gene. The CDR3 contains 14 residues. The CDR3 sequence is CAWSTGGSGNTIYF. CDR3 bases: TGTGCCTGGAGTACAGGGGGATCTGGAAACACCATATATTTT.

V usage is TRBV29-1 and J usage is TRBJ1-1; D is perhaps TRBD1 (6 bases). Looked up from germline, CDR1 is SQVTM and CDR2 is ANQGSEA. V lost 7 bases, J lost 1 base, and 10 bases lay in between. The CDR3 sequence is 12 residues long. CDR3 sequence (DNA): TGCAGCGCAGGGGTCGGGAACACTGAAGCTTTCTTT. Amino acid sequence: CSAGVGNTEAFF.

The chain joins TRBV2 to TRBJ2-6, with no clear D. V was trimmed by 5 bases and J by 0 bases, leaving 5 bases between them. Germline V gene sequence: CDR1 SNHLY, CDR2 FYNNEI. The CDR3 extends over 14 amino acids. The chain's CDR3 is CASSLNSGANVLTF. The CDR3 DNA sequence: TGTGCCAGCAGTCTTAACTCTGGGGCCAACGTCCTGACTTTC.

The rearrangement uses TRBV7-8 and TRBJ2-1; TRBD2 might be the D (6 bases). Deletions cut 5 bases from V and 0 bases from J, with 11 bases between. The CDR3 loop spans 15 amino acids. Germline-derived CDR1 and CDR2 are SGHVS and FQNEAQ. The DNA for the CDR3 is TGTGCCAGCAGCCGGAGGGGAAACTCCTACAATGAGCAGTTCTTC. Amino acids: CASSRRGNSYNEQFF.

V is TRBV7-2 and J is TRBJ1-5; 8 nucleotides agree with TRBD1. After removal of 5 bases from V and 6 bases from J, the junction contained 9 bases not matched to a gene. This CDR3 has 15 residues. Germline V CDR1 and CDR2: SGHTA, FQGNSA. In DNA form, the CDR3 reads TGTGCCAGCAGCCCAAGACAGGGGCAGGTTCAGCCCCAGCATTTT. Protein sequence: CASSPRQGQVQPQHF. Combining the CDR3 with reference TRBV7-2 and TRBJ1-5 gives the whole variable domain GAGVSQSPSNKVTEKGKDVELRCDPISGHTALYWYRQSLGQGLEFLIYFQGNSAPDKSGLPSDRFSAERTGGSVSTLTIQRTQQEDSAVYLCASSPRQGQVQPQHFGDGTRLSIL.

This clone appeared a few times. Here the CDR3 reads CASSHGQQNYGYTF. In DNA, the CDR3 is TGTGCCAGCAGCCACGGACAGCAAAACTATGGCTACACCTTC. The V gene is TRBV14, the J gene TRBJ1-2, with a weak D call TRBD1 (6 bases). Trimming took off 3 bases at V and 2 bases at J, with 10 bases between the two ends. The CDR3 spans 14 residues. The V gene's germline CDR1 is SGHDN and CDR2 FVKESK.

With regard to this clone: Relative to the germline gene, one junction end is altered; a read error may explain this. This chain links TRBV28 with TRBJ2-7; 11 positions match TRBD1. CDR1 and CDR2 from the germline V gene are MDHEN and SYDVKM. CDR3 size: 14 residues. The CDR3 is CASSPGQGAHYPLF. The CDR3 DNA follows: TGTGCCAGCAGCCCCGGACAGGGGGCGCATTATCCCCTCTTC. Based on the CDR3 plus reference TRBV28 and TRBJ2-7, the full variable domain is DVKVTQSSRYLVKRTGEKVFLECVQDMDHENMFWYRQDPGLGLRLIYFSYDVKMKEKGDIPEGYSVSREKKERFSLILESASTNQTSMYLCASSPGQGAHYPLFGPGTRLTVT.

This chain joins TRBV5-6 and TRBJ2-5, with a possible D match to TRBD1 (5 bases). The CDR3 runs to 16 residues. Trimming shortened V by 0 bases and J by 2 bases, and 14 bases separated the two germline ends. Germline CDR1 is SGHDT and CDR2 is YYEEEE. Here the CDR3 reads CASSLARRQIQETQYF. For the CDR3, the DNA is TGTGCCAGCAGCTTGGCCCGACGACAGATTCAAGAGACCCAGTACTTC.

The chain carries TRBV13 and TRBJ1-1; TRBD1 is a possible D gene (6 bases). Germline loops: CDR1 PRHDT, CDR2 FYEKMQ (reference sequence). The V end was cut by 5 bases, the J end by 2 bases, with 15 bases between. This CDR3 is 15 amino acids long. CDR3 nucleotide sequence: TGTGCCAGCAGCGAACAGGGACAACTAAACACTGAAGCTTTCTTT. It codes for CASSEQGQLNTEAFF.

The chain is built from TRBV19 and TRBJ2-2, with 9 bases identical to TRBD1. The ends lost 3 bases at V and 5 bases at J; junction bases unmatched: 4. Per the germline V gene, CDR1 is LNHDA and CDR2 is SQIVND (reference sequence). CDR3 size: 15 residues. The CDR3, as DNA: TGTGCCAGTAGTATGGGACAGGGAGGAACCGGGGAGCTGTTTTTT. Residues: CASSMGQGGTGELFF.

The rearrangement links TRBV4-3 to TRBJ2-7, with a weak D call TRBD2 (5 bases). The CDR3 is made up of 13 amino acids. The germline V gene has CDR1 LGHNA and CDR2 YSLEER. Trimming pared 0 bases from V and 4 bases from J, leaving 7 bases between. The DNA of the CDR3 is TGCGCCAGCAGCCAAGAGAGGGATTACGAGCAGTACTTC. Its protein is CASSQERDYEQYF.

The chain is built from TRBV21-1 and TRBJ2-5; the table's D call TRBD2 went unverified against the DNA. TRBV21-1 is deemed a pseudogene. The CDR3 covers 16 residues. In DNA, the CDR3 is TGTGCCAGCGGGACGACTAGCGGGAGGGCCCCCGAGACCCAGTACTTC. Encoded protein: CASGTTSGRAPETQYF.

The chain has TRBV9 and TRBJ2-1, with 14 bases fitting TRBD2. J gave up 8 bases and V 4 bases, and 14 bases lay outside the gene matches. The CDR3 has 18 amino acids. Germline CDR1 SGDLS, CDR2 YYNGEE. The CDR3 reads CASSIQTGTSGRWDEQFF. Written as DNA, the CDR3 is TGTGCCAGCAGCATCCAAACCGGGACTAGCGGGAGATGGGATGAGCAGTTCTTC.

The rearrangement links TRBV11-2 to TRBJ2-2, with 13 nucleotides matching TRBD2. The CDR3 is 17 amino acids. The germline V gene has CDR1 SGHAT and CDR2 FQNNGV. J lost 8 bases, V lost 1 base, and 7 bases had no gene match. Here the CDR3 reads CASSLARTSGRAGELFF. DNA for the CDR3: TGTGCCAGCAGCTTAGCCCGGACTAGCGGGAGAGCTGGGGAGCTGTTTTTT.

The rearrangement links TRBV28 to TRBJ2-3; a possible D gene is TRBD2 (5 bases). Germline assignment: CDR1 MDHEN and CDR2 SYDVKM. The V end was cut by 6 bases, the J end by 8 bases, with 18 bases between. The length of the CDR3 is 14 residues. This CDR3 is CASRVARPAVTQYF. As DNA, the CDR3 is TGTGCCAGCAGGGTAGCGCGGCCTGCGGTTACGCAGTATTTT.

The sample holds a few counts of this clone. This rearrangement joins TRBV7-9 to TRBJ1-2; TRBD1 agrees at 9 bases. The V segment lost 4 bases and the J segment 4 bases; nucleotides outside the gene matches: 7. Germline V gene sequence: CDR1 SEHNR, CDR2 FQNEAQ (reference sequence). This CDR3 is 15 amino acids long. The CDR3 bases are TGTGCCAGCAGCTCCTGGGACAGGGACGCCTATGGCTACACCTTC. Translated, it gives CASSSWDRDAYGYTF.

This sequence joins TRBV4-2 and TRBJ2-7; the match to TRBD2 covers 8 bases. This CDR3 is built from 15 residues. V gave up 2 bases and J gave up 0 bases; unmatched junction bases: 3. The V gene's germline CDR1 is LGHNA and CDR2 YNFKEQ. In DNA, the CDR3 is TGTGCCAGCAGCCAAAGCGGGAGCCCCTCCTACGAGCAGTACTTC. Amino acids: CASSQSGSPSYEQYF.

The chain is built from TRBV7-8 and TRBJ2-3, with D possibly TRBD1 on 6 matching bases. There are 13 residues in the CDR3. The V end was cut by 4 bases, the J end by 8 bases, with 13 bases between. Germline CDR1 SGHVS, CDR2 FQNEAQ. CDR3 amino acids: CASSSDLDSTQYF. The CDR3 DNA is TGTGCCAGCAGCTCTGACCTGGACAGTACGCAGTATTTT.

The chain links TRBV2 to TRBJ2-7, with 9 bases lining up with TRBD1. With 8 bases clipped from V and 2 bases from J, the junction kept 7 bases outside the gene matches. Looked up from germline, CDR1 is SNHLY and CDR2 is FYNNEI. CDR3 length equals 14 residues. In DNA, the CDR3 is TGTGCCAGCCAAACCGGGACAGGGACCTACGAGCAGTACTTC. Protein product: CASQTGTGTYEQYF. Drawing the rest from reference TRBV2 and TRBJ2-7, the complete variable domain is EPEVTQTPSHQVTQMGQEVILRCVPISNHLYFYWYRQILGQKVEFLVSFYNNEISEKSEIFDDQFSVERPDGSNFTLKIRSTKLEDSAMYFCASQTGTGTYEQYFGPGTRLTVT.